This note documents a single TCR beta chain sequence. The sample comes from a study of T cell responses to AZD1222 COVID-19 vaccine. Unmatched junction bases numbered 7, after V lost 5 bases and J lost 3 bases. CDR3 length: 14 amino acids. The germline V gene has CDR1 SGHTA and CDR2 FQGNSA. Data came from immunoSEQ multiplex PCR; TCRdb stores just in-frame clones and leaves some out. The sample lists roughly 140,000 clones; around 90% were seen once. This sequence was found in an adult who received the AZD1222 COVID-19 vaccine. The V call is TRBV7-2, the J call TRBJ2-7; 7 nucleotides align to TRBD2. This specimen was peripheral blood, taken 28 days after the second AZD1222 dose. The DNA of the CDR3 is TGTGCCAGCAGCGGACTAAGCGGGGTCTACGAGCAGTACTTC. Translated, it gives CASSGLSGVYEQYF.